This T cell receptor beta chain emerged from a study of post-analysis software for immune sequencing data. Across the study: Both relapsing-remitting and secondary progressive multiple sclerosis featured among the disease courses, as did progressive-relapsing multiple sclerosis.

TCR beta cDNA libraries included unique molecular identifiers. TCRdb fed the PCR reads into MiXCR, producing one record per CDR3 protein. There are roughly 400,000 distinct CDR3 sequences in the sample; more than 30% occur only once, and about 8% lies in the top ten. Sequenced input: blood. The source is a girl aged 2-10 years with multiple sclerosis.

The CDR3 coding sequence is TGTGCCAGCAGTTTTGGAGTAGGGTGGGAGCAGTACTTC. It encodes CASSFGVGWEQYF. This rearrangement joins TRBV27 to TRBJ2-7; unclear D gene. This CDR3 is 13 amino acids long. The germline gives CDR1 MNHEY, CDR2 SMNVEV (reference sequence). V was cut by 3 bases and J by 7 bases, with 13 bases left in between.